A selection of T cell receptor beta chains follows, all from one sample in a study of shared clonotypes between healthy human individuals. Method: immunoSEQ multiplex PCR; TCRdb's copy keeps in-frame clones and lacks some. The sample consists of a few hundred thousand clones, 65% of them appearing once. The sequencing input was memory CD4+ T cells sorted from blood. Receptors originate from a man younger than 40 in good health. CDR3s include the opening cysteine and the closing phenylalanine or tryptophan. Each record gives: V gene, J gene, D gene, clone size, CDR3 protein, CDR3 DNA. A D gene is named only where the DNA matches it firmly. Clone size is not always given. Where it is, it says once, few, many or a class for expanded clones.

TRBV18	TRBJ1-1	-	-	CASYPGQGATEAFF	TGTGCCAGCTACCCCGGGCAGGGAGCCACTGAAGCTTTCTTT
TRBV29-1	TRBJ2-3	TRBD2	-	CSVELAGFPRDTQYF	TGCAGCGTTGAATTAGCGGGATTTCCGCGAGATACGCAGTATTTT
TRBV20-1	TRBJ2-5	-	few	CSARGGTQYF	TGCAGTGCTAGAGGTGGGACCCAGTACTTC
TRBV11-3	TRBJ2-3	-	once	CASSRGQGYQADTQYF	TGTGCCAGCAGCCGGGGCCAGGGGTACCAGGCAGATACGCAGTATTTT
TRBV28	TRBJ1-1	-	-	CASSLWGDEAFF	TGTGCCAGCAGTTTATGGGGGGATGAAGCTTTCTTT
TRBV4-1	TRBJ2-4	TRBD2	-	CASSQVGPTPRLAGAKNIQYF	TGCGCCAGCAGCCAAGTAGGACCAACCCCCCGACTAGCGGGAGCCAAAAACATTCAGTACTTC
TRBV4-3	TRBJ2-3	-	-	CASSQDLGAAGSDTQYF	TGCGCCAGCAGCCAAGATCTGGGGGCCGCCGGTTCAGATACGCAGTATTTT
TRBV6-6	TRBJ1-5	-	-	CASSPGNLGGGEPQHF	TGTGCCAGCAGTCCTGGCAATTTGGGGGGAGGTGAGCCCCAGCATTTT
TRBV18	TRBJ1-5	-	-	CASSPVSGVDQPQHF	TGTGCCAGCTCACCAGTATCGGGAGTAGATCAGCCCCAGCATTTT
TRBV25-1	TRBJ2-3	-	-	CASSDSGRSTDTQYF	TGTGCCAGCAGTGATTCGGGTCGGAGCACAGATACGCAGTATTTT
TRBV7-2	TRBJ1-2	TRBD1	-	CASTRDRGSGYTF	TGTGCCAGCACCCGGGACAGGGGGTCCGGCTACACCTTC
TRBV2	TRBJ2-7	-	few	CASRQLTFEQYF	TGTGCCAGCAGGCAGCTTACCTTCGAGCAGTACTTC
TRBV4-1	TRBJ2-1	-	many	CASSHLSGPIGNEQFF	TGCGCCAGCAGCCATCTCTCCGGCCCCATAGGGAATGAGCAGTTCTTC
TRBV5-6	TRBJ1-2	-	few	CASSLDGRRGHYGYTF	TGTGCCAGCAGCTTGGACGGACGGAGGGGACACTATGGCTACACCTTC
TRBV27	TRBJ2-3	TRBD1	-	CASSLAVTGGSFGTQYF	TGTGCCAGCAGTTTAGCCGTGACAGGGGGTTCCTTTGGAACGCAGTATTTT
TRBV11-2	TRBJ2-5	-	-	CASSLDQGGQETQYF	TGTGCCAGCAGCCTTGACCAGGGGGGCCAAGAGACCCAGTACTTC
TRBV5-1	TRBJ2-1	TRBD1	-	CASSLQGREQFF	TGCGCCAGCAGCTTACAGGGGCGTGAGCAGTTCTTC
TRBV7-9	TRBJ2-5	TRBD1	once	CASSRTGGETQYF	TGTGCCAGCAGCCGGACAGGGGGAGAGACCCAGTACTTC
TRBV7-8	TRBJ2-1	TRBD1	-	CASSLDRGVGEQFF	TGTGCCAGCAGCTTAGACAGGGGAGTGGGGGAGCAGTTCTTC
TRBV7-2	TRBJ1-4	-	-	CASSPSGGREYRFF	TGTGCCAGCAGCCCAAGCGGCGGGCGGGAGTATCGGTTTTTT
TRBV25-1	TRBJ2-4	-	-	CASSDRSRLNQSIQYF	TGTGCCAGCAGTGACCGATCAAGACTGAACCAAAGCATTCAGTACTTC
TRBV5-1	TRBJ2-1	-	-	CASSRTITGGPYNEQFF	TGCGCCAGCAGCCGAACTATAACAGGAGGTCCCTACAATGAGCAGTTCTTC
TRBV7-2	TRBJ2-1	-	-	CASRSPSGSYNEQFF	TGTGCCAGCAGGTCCCCTTCGGGCTCCTACAATGAGCAGTTCTTC
TRBV5-8	TRBJ2-6	-	-	CASSLFLGAGANVLTF	TGTGCCAGCAGCTTGTTCCTGGGGGCTGGGGCCAACGTCCTGACTTTC
TRBV18	TRBJ2-7	-	many	CASSPPSNSYEQYF	TGTGCCAGCTCACCACCGTCTAACTCCTACGAGCAGTACTTC
TRBV2	TRBJ2-1	TRBD2	once	CASSELPPLAGAFGFF	TGTGCCAGCAGTGAATTGCCCCCGCTAGCGGGAGCGTTCGGGTTCTTC
TRBV10-2	TRBJ2-5	-	-	CASSAIGGKETQYF	TGCGCCAGCAGTGCCATAGGGGGTAAAGAGACCCAGTACTTC
TRBV11-2	TRBJ2-7	-	once	CASSHAGTYEQYF	TGTGCCAGCAGCCACGCGGGAACCTACGAGCAGTACTTC
TRBV19	TRBJ2-7	TRBD2	few	CASSRGTSGTLSYEQYF	TGTGCCAGTAGCCGAGGGACTAGCGGGACCCTCTCCTACGAGCAGTACTTC
TRBV4-1	TRBJ2-5	-	-	CASSHWRGETQYF	TGCGCCAGCAGCCATTGGAGGGGTGAGACCCAGTACTTC
TRBV4-2	TRBJ1-1	TRBD1	-	CASSQALGTGSTEAFF	TGTGCCAGCAGCCAAGCTCTCGGGACAGGGTCCACTGAAGCTTTCTTT
TRBV7-9	TRBJ2-2	-	once	CASSAASLDTGELFF	TGTGCCAGCAGCGCCGCTAGCTTAGACACCGGGGAGCTGTTTTTT
TRBV27	TRBJ1-1	-	few	CASSLMGGNTEAFF	TGTGCCAGCAGTCTAATGGGCGGGAACACTGAAGCTTTCTTT
TRBV2	TRBJ2-7	TRBD2	-	CASSATGRGLSSGSSYEQYF	TGTGCCAGCAGCGCGACAGGGCGCGGGTTGTCTAGCGGGAGCTCCTACGAGCAGTACTTC
TRBV5-4	TRBJ2-6	TRBD2	-	CASSFPGLAGEGTGANVLTF	TGTGCCAGCAGCTTCCCGGGACTAGCGGGAGAGGGGACTGGGGCCAACGTCCTGACTTTC
TRBV13	TRBJ2-7	-	-	CASSLAGAYEQYF	TGTGCCAGCAGCTTAGCCGGGGCCTACGAGCAGTACTTC
TRBV7-2	TRBJ1-1	-	-	CASSLKMGNTEAFF	TGTGCCAGCAGCTTAAAAATGGGAAACACTGAAGCTTTCTTT
TRBV7-2	TRBJ2-2	-	-	CASSKPSGDTGELFF	TGTGCCAGCAGCAAACCCTCGGGAGACACCGGGGAGCTGTTTTTT
TRBV5-6	TRBJ1-1	-	once	CASSLPSTDNTEAFF	TGTGCCAGCAGCCTCCCCTCCACGGATAACACTGAAGCTTTCTTT
TRBV5-6	TRBJ1-2	-	few	CASSLGSGSYGYTF	TGTGCCAGCAGCTTAGGGTCAGGATCCTATGGCTACACCTTC
TRBV28	TRBJ1-5	-	once	CASNEGANNQPQHF	TGTGCTAGCAACGAAGGGGCAAACAATCAGCCCCAGCATTTT
TRBV18	TRBJ1-1	TRBD1	once	CASSPYGTGGSSHAEAFF	TGTGCCAGCTCACCATATGGAACAGGGGGTTCTTCCCACGCTGAAGCTTTCTTT
TRBV14	TRBJ1-4	-	-	CASSQIGGGIATNEKLFF	TGTGCCAGCAGCCAAATCGGGGGGGGCATCGCAACTAATGAAAAACTGTTTTTT
TRBV12-5	TRBJ2-2	TRBD1	-	CASGSGTGGTGELFF	TGTGCTAGTGGTTCCGGGACAGGGGGTACCGGGGAGCTGTTTTTT
TRBV6-6	TRBJ2-1	TRBD2	-	CASSVAGEDNEQFF	TGTGCCAGCAGTGTAGCGGGGGAAGACAATGAGCAGTTCTTC
TRBV18	TRBJ1-3	TRBD1	-	CASSQGADNTIYF	TGTGCCAGCTCACAGGGGGCGGATAACACCATATATTTT
TRBV14	TRBJ1-4	-	-	CASSQNGQEKLFF	TGTGCCAGCAGCCAAAACGGACAAGAAAAACTGTTTTTT
TRBV5-1	TRBJ1-1	-	-	CASSALWGPGAEAFF	TGCGCCAGCAGCGCCCTATGGGGCCCGGGGGCTGAAGCTTTCTTT
TRBV5-1	TRBJ2-3	TRBD1	-	CASSLTPPGQGVDTQYF	TGCGCCAGCAGCTTGACGCCCCCGGGACAGGGGGTAGATACGCAGTATTTT
TRBV28	TRBJ1-1	TRBD1	-	CASSRAGRGHSEAFF	TGTGCCAGCAGCCGCGCCGGCAGGGGGCATTCTGAAGCTTTCTTT